Given below is one T cell receptor (beta chain) in context. Its antigen is not identified. V shed 0 bases and J shed 0 bases, with 7 bases lying between them. This CDR3 has 16 residues. Per germline, CDR1 KGHDR and CDR2 SFDVKD. The data stem from a study of T cell responses to AZD1222 COVID-19 vaccine. Across the study: Samples with a second dose at about 4 or about 12 weeks were pooled together.

Study conclusions and caveats: Repertoires in all cases were sampled only once the peak T cell response had passed. In a largely white British group with more females than males, clonal diversity was possibly underestimated.

Clones were sequenced by immunoSEQ multiplex PCR, and TCRdb holds only the in-frame ones, with some missing. The repertoire holds fewer than 300,000 clones, with 85% to 95% as singletons. Sequences were derived from peripheral blood, sampled on day 0 of AZD1222 vaccination. The source is an adult in good health. V usage is TRBV24-1 and J usage is TRBJ2-2, with D unclear. This CDR3 reads CATSDLSRTNTGELFF. CDR3 coding DNA: TGTGCCACCAGTGATTTGTCCAGAACGAACACCGGGGAGCTGTTTTTT.